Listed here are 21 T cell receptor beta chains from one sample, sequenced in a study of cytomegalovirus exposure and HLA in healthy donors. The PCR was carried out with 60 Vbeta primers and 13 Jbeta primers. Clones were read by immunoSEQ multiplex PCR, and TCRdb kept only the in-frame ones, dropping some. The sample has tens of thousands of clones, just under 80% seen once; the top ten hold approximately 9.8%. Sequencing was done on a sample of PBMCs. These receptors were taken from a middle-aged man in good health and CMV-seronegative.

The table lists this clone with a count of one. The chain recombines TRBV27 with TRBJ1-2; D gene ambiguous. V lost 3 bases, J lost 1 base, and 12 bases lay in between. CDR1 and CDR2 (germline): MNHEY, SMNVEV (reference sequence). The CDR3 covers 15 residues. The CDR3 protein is CASSLEGVNNYGYTF. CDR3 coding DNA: TGTGCCAGCAGTTTGGAAGGAGTCAATAACTATGGCTACACCTTC.

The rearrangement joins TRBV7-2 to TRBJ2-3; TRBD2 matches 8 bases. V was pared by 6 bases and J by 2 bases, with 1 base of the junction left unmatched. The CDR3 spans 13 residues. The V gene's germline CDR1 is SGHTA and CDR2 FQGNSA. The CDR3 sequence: CASSSGVTDTQYF. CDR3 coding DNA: TGTGCCAGCAGTAGCGGGGTCACAGATACGCAGTATTTT.

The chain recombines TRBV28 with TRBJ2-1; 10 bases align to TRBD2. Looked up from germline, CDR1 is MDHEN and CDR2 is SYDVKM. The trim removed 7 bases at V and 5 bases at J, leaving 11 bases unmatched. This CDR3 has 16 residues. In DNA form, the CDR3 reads TGTGCCAGCACGGCTAGCGGGGGACGCGCAAACAATGAGCAGTTCTTC. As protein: CASTASGGRANNEQFF.

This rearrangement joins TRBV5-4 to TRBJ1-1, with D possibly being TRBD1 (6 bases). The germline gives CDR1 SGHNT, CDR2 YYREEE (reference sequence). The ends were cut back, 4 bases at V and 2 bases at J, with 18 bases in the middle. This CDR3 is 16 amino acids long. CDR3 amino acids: CASSHHRDGVNTEAFF. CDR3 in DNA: TGTGCCAGCAGCCATCACAGGGATGGGGTTAACACTGAAGCTTTCTTT.

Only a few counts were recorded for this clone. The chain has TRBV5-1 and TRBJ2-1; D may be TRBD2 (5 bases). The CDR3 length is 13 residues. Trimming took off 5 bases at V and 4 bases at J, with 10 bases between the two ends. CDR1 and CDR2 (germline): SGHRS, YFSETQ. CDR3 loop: CASSQDSYNEQFF. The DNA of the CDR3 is TGCGCCAGCAGTCAGGACTCTTACAATGAGCAGTTCTTC.

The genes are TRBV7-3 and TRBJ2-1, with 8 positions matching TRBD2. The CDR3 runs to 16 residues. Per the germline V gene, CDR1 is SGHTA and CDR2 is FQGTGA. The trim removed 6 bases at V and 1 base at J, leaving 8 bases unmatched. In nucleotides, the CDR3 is TGTGCCAGCAGTCACGGGAGGGTGAGATCCTACAATGAGCAGTTCTTC. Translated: CASSHGRVRSYNEQFF.

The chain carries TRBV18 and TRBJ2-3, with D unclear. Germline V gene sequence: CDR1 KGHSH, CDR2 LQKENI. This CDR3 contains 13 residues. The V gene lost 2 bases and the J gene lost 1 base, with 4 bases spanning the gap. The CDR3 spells CASSPAGTDTQYF. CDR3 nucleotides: TGTGCCAGCTCACCAGCAGGCACAGATACGCAGTATTTT.

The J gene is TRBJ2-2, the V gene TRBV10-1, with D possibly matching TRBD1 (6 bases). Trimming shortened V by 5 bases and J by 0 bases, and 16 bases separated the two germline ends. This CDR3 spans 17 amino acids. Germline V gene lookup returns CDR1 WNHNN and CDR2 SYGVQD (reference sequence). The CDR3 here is CASSSQKGQTNTGELFF. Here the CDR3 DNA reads TGCGCCAGCAGTTCTCAAAAGGGACAAACGAACACCGGGGAGCTGTTTTTT.

In nucleotides, the CDR3 is TGTGCCAGCAGCGTAGAGGACAGATCTTCTAACTATGGCTACACCTTC. Amino acid sequence: CASSVEDRSSNYGYTF. This rearrangement joins TRBV9 to TRBJ1-2; D is perhaps TRBD1 (6 bases). Looked up from germline, CDR1 is SGDLS and CDR2 is YYNGEE. The CDR3 has 16 amino acids. The V and J ends lost 0 bases and 0 bases respectively, with 12 bases between them.

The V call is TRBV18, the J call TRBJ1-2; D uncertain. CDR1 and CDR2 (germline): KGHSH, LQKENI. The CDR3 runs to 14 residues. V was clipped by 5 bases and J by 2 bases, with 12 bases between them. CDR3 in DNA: TGTGCCAGCTCAAAACAGAATTTAAACTATGGCTACACCTTC. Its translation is CASSKQNLNYGYTF.

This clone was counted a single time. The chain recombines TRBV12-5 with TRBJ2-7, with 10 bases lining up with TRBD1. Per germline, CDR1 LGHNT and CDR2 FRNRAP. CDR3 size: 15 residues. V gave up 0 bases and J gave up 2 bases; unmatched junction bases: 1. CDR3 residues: CASGLVGQGAYEQYF. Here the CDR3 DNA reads TGTGCTAGTGGTTTGGTTGGACAGGGGGCCTACGAGCAGTACTTC.

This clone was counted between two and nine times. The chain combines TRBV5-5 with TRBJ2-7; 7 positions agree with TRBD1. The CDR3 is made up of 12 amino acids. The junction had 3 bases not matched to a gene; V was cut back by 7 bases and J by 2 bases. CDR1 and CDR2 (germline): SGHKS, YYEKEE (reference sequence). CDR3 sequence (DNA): TGTGCCAGCGGGGACAGAACCTACGAGCAGTACTTC. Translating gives CASGDRTYEQYF.

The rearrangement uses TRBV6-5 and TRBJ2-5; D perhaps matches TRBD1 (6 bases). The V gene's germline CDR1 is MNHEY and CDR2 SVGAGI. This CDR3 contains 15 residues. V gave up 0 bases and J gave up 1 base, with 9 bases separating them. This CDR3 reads CASSYSAGAQETQYF. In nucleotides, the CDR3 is TGTGCCAGCAGTTACTCGGCAGGGGCCCAAGAGACCCAGTACTTC.

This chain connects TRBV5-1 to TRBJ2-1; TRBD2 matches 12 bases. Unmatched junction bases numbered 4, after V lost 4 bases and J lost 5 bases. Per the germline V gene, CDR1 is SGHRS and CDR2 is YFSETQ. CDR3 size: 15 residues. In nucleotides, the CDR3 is TGCGCCAGCAGCGCGAGACTAGCGGGAGACAATGAGCAGTTCTTC. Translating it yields CASSARLAGDNEQFF.

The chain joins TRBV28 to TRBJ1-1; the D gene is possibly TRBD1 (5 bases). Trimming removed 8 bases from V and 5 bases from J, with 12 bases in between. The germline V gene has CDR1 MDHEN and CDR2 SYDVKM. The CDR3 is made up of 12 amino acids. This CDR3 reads CASFSGGTEAFF. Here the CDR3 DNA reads TGTGCCAGCTTTTCCGGGGGGACTGAAGCTTTCTTT.

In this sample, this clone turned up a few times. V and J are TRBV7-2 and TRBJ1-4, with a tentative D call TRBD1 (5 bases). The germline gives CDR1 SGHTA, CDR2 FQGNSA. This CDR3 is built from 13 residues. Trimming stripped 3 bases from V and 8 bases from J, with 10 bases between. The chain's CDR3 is CASSFGGGEKLFF. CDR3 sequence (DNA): TGTGCCAGCAGCTTCGGGGGGGGAGAAAAACTGTTTTTT. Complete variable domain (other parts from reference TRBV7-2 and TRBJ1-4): GAGVSQSPSNKVTEKGKDVELRCDPISGHTALYWYRQSLGQGLEFLIYFQGNSAPDKSGLPSDRFSAERTGGSVSTLTIQRTQQEDSAVYLCASSFGGGEKLFFGSGTQLSVL.

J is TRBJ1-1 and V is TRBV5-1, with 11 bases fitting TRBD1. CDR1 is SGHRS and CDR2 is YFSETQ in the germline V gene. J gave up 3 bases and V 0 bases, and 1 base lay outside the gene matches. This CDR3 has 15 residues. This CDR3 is CASSLGTGGYTEAFF. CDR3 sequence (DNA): TGCGCCAGCAGCTTGGGGACAGGGGGCTACACTGAAGCTTTCTTT.

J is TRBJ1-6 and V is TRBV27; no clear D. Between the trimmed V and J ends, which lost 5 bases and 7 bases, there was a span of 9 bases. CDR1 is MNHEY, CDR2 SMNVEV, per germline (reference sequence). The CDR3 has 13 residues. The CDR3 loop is CASSLRGNSPLHF. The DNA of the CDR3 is TGTGCCAGCAGTCTTAGAGGGAATTCACCCCTCCACTTT.

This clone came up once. CDR3 nucleotide sequence: TGCGCCAGCAGCTGGCTTAGCGGGAGGGCCATTAGTGAGCAGTTCTTC. It translates to CASSWLSGRAISEQFF. V usage is TRBV5-1 and J usage is TRBJ2-1; 11 bases match TRBD2. Unmatched junction bases numbered 11, after V lost 3 bases and J lost 9 bases. Germline-derived CDR1 and CDR2 are SGHRS and YFSETQ. The CDR3 totals 16 residues.

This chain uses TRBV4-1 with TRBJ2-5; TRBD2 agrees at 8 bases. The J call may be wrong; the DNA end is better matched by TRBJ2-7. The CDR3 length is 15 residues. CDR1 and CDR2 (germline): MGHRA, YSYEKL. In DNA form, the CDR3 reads TGCGCCAGCAGCGGCCAGGCACTAGCGGCCTACGAGCAGTACTTC. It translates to CASSGQALAAYEQYF.

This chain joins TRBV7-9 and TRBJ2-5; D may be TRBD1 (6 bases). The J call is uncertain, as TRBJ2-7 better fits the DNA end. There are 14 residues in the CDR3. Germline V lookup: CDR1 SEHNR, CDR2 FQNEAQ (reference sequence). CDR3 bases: TGTGCCAGCAGCTCAGACAGGAGCTCCTACGAGCAGTACTTC. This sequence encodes CASSSDRSSYEQYF.